What follows describes a single T cell receptor beta chain. The CDR3 spans 16 residues. Germline V gives CDR1 SGHAT, CDR2 FQNNGV. V dropped 1 base and J dropped 4 bases, with 13 bases sitting between them. This entry belongs to a study of blood T cell repertoires in COVID-19. The method was immunoSEQ multiplex PCR; TCRdb's version includes in-frame clones alone and lacks a portion of them. The sample includes approximately 100,000 clones, 70% to 80% of them seen just once. The material sequenced was peripheral blood. The chain uses TRBV11-2 and TRBJ2-2, with D maybe TRBD2 (6 bases). This sequence originates from a man in his 70s with active or convalescent COVID-19. In DNA form, the CDR3 reads TGTGCCAGCAGCTTAGTAGGAACAGCGGGCACCGGGGAGCTGTTTTTT. Translation gives CASSLVGTAGTGELFF.